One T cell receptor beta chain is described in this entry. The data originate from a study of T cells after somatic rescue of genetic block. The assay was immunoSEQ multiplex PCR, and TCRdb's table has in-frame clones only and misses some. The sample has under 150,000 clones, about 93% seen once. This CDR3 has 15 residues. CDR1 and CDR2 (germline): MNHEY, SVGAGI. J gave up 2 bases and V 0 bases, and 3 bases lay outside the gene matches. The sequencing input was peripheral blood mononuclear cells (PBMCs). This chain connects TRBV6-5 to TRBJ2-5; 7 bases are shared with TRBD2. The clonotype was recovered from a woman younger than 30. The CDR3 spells CASSYSPSGQETQYF. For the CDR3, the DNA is TGTGCCAGCAGTTACTCTCCTAGCGGACAAGAGACCCAGTACTTC.